A selection of T cell receptor beta chains follows, all from one sample in a study of cytomegalovirus exposure and HLA in healthy donors. The assay was immunoSEQ multiplex PCR, and TCRdb's table has in-frame clones only and misses some. The sample lists about 150,000 clones, around three quarters occurring once. What was sequenced was PBMCs. The receptors shown here come from a woman aged 40 to 50 in good health and CMV-seronegative. CDR3s include the opening cysteine and the closing phenylalanine or tryptophan. D genes are given only for firm matches. Clone size is shown for a subset of rows, as once, few, many or a class of expanded clone.

abundance: .
v_gene: TRBV30
d_gene: .
j_gene: TRBJ1-1
CDR3aa: CAGWEAEAFF
CDR3nt: TGTGCCGGTTGGGAGGCTGAAGCTTTCTTT

abundance: .
v_gene: TRBV4-1
d_gene: .
j_gene: TRBJ1-3
CDR3aa: CASSQEGTTGNTIYF
CDR3nt: TGCGCCAGCAGCCAAGAGGGGACAACTGGAAACACCATATATTTT

abundance: .
v_gene: TRBV30
d_gene: TRBD2
j_gene: TRBJ2-3
CDR3aa: CASKRGLRDTQYF
CDR3nt: TGTGCCTCTAAGCGGGGCCTCCGGGATACGCAGTATTTT

abundance: few
v_gene: TRBV6-1
d_gene: TRBD2
j_gene: TRBJ2-1
CDR3aa: CASSGTSGRWDNEQFF
CDR3nt: TGTGCCAGCAGTGGGACTAGCGGGAGGTGGGACAATGAGCAGTTCTTC

abundance: .
v_gene: TRBV28
d_gene: .
j_gene: TRBJ1-5
CDR3aa: CASSVHRQDQPQHF
CDR3nt: TGTGCCAGCAGCGTTCACCGGCAGGATCAGCCCCAGCATTTT

abundance: once
v_gene: TRBV5-1
d_gene: TRBD2
j_gene: TRBJ2-5
CDR3aa: CANTRLAGLQETQYF
CDR3nt: TGCGCCAACACCCGACTAGCGGGGTTGCAGGAGACCCAGTACTTC

abundance: .
v_gene: TRBV2
d_gene: TRBD2
j_gene: TRBJ2-1
CDR3aa: CASRERGSSYNEQFF
CDR3nt: TGTGCCAGCAGGGAGCGGGGGAGCTCCTACAATGAGCAGTTCTTC

abundance: few
v_gene: TRBV2
d_gene: .
j_gene: TRBJ1-1
CDR3aa: CASLGGNTEAFF
CDR3nt: TGTGCCAGTTTGGGAGGGAACACTGAAGCTTTCTTT

abundance: .
v_gene: TRBV12-5
d_gene: TRBD1
j_gene: TRBJ1-5
CDR3aa: CASAQDRGKAQHF
CDR3nt: TGTGCTAGTGCCCAGGACAGGGGGAAGGCCCAGCATTTT

abundance: .
v_gene: TRBV5-1
d_gene: TRBD2
j_gene: TRBJ2-1
CDR3aa: CASRGLAGHNEQFF
CDR3nt: TGCGCCAGCAGGGGACTAGCGGGACACAATGAGCAGTTCTTC

abundance: .
v_gene: TRBV6-4
d_gene: .
j_gene: TRBJ2-1
CDR3aa: CASSDSGLFNNEQFF
CDR3nt: TGTGCCAGCAGTGACTCTGGACTTTTCAACAATGAGCAGTTCTTC

abundance: .
v_gene: TRBV4-1
d_gene: TRBD1
j_gene: TRBJ2-1
CDR3aa: CASSSQGTGYNEQFF
CDR3nt: TGCGCCAGCAGCTCACAGGGGACAGGGTACAATGAGCAGTTCTTC

abundance: once
v_gene: TRBV5-1
d_gene: TRBD1
j_gene: TRBJ2-1
CDR3aa: CASSLGGQGYEQFF
CDR3nt: TGCGCCAGCAGCTTAGGAGGACAGGGTTATGAGCAGTTCTTC

abundance: .
v_gene: TRBV30
d_gene: .
j_gene: TRBJ2-1
CDR3aa: CAWRGGGRTYNEQFF
CDR3nt: TGTGCCTGGCGAGGAGGAGGGAGAACCTACAATGAGCAGTTCTTC

abundance: .
v_gene: TRBV29-1
d_gene: TRBD2
j_gene: TRBJ2-7
CDR3aa: CSGRRGSPPYEQYF
CDR3nt: TGCAGCGGCCGTCGCGGGAGTCCTCCCTACGAGCAGTACTTC

abundance: .
v_gene: TRBV5-1
d_gene: .
j_gene: TRBJ1-1
CDR3aa: CASRDTLNTEAFF
CDR3nt: TGCGCCAGCAGGGACACACTGAACACTGAAGCTTTCTTT

abundance: few
v_gene: TRBV5-1
d_gene: TRBD1
j_gene: TRBJ1-1
CDR3aa: CASSTSGTGAWNTEAFF
CDR3nt: TGCGCCAGCAGCACCTCCGGGACAGGCGCCTGGAACACTGAAGCTTTCTTT

abundance: few
v_gene: TRBV15
d_gene: TRBD2
j_gene: TRBJ2-5
CDR3aa: CATSRGGGRGRETQYF
CDR3nt: TGTGCCACCAGCAGAGGTGGAGGGCGCGGGAGGGAGACCCAGTACTTC

abundance: .
v_gene: TRBV4-2
d_gene: TRBD2
j_gene: TRBJ2-7
CDR3aa: CASSQVSRLAGVTYEQYF
CDR3nt: TGTGCCAGCAGCCAAGTTTCCCGCCTAGCGGGAGTCACCTACGAGCAGTACTTC

abundance: .
v_gene: TRBV9
d_gene: .
j_gene: TRBJ2-5
CDR3aa: CASSVGRPQETQYF
CDR3nt: TGTGCCAGCAGCGTAGGGCGGCCACAAGAGACCCAGTACTTC

abundance: .
v_gene: TRBV5-1
d_gene: .
j_gene: TRBJ2-1
CDR3aa: CASSLAGVSSWFF
CDR3nt: TGCGCCAGCAGCTTGGCTGGAGTCTCCTCATGGTTCTTC

abundance: .
v_gene: TRBV5-1
d_gene: .
j_gene: TRBJ1-3
CDR3aa: CASRDRPGNTIYF
CDR3nt: TGCGCCAGCAGGGACAGACCCGGAAACACCATATATTTT

abundance: .
v_gene: TRBV13
d_gene: TRBD1
j_gene: TRBJ2-7
CDR3aa: CASSFRTGGNYEQYF
CDR3nt: TGTGCCAGCAGCTTCCGGACAGGGGGTAACTACGAGCAGTACTTC

abundance: .
v_gene: TRBV5-1
d_gene: .
j_gene: TRBJ2-7
CDR3aa: CASSLEGQLYEQYF
CDR3nt: TGCGCCAGCAGCTTGGAAGGACAGTTATACGAGCAGTACTTC

abundance: .
v_gene: TRBV6-1
d_gene: TRBD1
j_gene: TRBJ2-7
CDR3aa: CASSEDAGTGGHEQYF
CDR3nt: TGTGCCAGCAGTGAAGACGCCGGGACAGGGGGCCACGAGCAGTACTTC

abundance: .
v_gene: TRBV2
d_gene: .
j_gene: TRBJ2-2
CDR3aa: CASRFTSPSTGELFF
CDR3nt: TGTGCCAGCAGGTTTACTAGCCCTTCCACCGGGGAGCTGTTTTTT

abundance: .
v_gene: TRBV6-1
d_gene: TRBD2
j_gene: TRBJ2-2
CDR3aa: CASRVSGGNGELFF
CDR3nt: TGTGCCAGCAGGGTTAGCGGGGGGAACGGGGAGCTGTTTTTT

abundance: .
v_gene: TRBV5-1
d_gene: .
j_gene: TRBJ1-1
CDR3aa: CASRDGGVTTEAFF
CDR3nt: TGCGCCAGCAGGGACGGAGGGGTAACCACTGAAGCTTTCTTT

abundance: .
v_gene: TRBV4-2
d_gene: TRBD1
j_gene: TRBJ2-7
CDR3aa: CASSQGDRGIHYEQYF
CDR3nt: TGTGCCAGCAGCCAGGGGGACAGAGGGATCCACTACGAGCAGTACTTC

abundance: .
v_gene: TRBV30
d_gene: TRBD2
j_gene: TRBJ2-2
CDR3aa: CAWSLRTSYPGELFF
CDR3nt: TGTGCCTGGAGCCTAAGGACTAGCTATCCCGGGGAGCTGTTTTTT

abundance: .
v_gene: TRBV4-1
d_gene: .
j_gene: TRBJ1-1
CDR3aa: CASSLRPQGYDTEAFF
CDR3nt: TGCGCCAGCAGCCTACGGCCTCAGGGGTATGACACTGAAGCTTTCTTT

abundance: few
v_gene: TRBV5-1
d_gene: TRBD2
j_gene: TRBJ2-3
CDR3aa: CASTVRGVSTDTQYF
CDR3nt: TGCGCCAGCACAGTTCGGGGGGTTAGCACAGATACGCAGTATTTT

abundance: once
v_gene: TRBV9
d_gene: TRBD1
j_gene: TRBJ1-2
CDR3aa: CASSPWGQGHGYTF
CDR3nt: TGTGCCAGCAGCCCATGGGGACAGGGACATGGCTACACCTTC

abundance: .
v_gene: TRBV7-8
d_gene: .
j_gene: TRBJ2-1
CDR3aa: CASSLGTESYNEQFF
CDR3nt: TGTGCCAGCAGCTTAGGAACCGAGTCCTACAATGAGCAGTTCTTC

abundance: .
v_gene: TRBV28
d_gene: TRBD1
j_gene: TRBJ1-3
CDR3aa: CASSDTPGHRGVSGNTIYF
CDR3nt: TGTGCCAGCAGTGACACCCCCGGGCACAGGGGAGTGTCTGGAAACACCATATATTTT

abundance: .
v_gene: TRBV10-2
d_gene: .
j_gene: TRBJ1-1
CDR3aa: CASTGEMNTEAFF
CDR3nt: TGCGCCAGCACCGGGGAGATGAACACTGAAGCTTTCTTT

abundance: .
v_gene: TRBV28
d_gene: .
j_gene: TRBJ1-2
CDR3aa: CASSLFTGPNYGYTF
CDR3nt: TGTGCCAGCAGTTTATTTACAGGGCCAAACTATGGCTACACCTTC

abundance: .
v_gene: TRBV11-2
d_gene: .
j_gene: TRBJ2-7
CDR3aa: CASSLHPGWWEQYF
CDR3nt: TGTGCCAGCAGCTTACACCCAGGGTGGTGGGAGCAGTACTTC

abundance: few
v_gene: TRBV6-5
d_gene: TRBD1
j_gene: TRBJ2-7
CDR3aa: CASSYQAGGSYEQYF
CDR3nt: TGTGCCAGCAGTTACCAGGCAGGGGGCTCCTACGAGCAGTACTTC

abundance: few
v_gene: TRBV6-5
d_gene: TRBD1
j_gene: TRBJ2-7
CDR3aa: CASNTRGQGREQYF
CDR3nt: TGTGCCAGCAATACTAGGGGACAGGGACGCGAGCAGTACTTC

abundance: .
v_gene: TRBV2
d_gene: .
j_gene: TRBJ1-2
CDR3aa: CASQGLFSPSYGYTF
CDR3nt: TGTGCCAGCCAAGGACTTTTTTCCCCCTCCTATGGCTACACCTTC

abundance: .
v_gene: TRBV5-1
d_gene: .
j_gene: TRBJ1-2
CDR3aa: CASSLGGKVGEDGYTF
CDR3nt: TGCGCCAGCAGCTTGGGAGGGAAGGTCGGGGAAGACGGCTACACCTTC

abundance: .
v_gene: TRBV6-1
d_gene: .
j_gene: TRBJ1-5
CDR3aa: CASIAGTYSNQPQHF
CDR3nt: TGTGCCAGCATCGCGGGGACTTATAGCAATCAGCCCCAGCATTTT

abundance: .
v_gene: TRBV10-3
d_gene: TRBD2
j_gene: TRBJ2-3
CDR3aa: CAITAGLADESTDTQYF
CDR3nt: TGTGCCATCACCGCGGGACTAGCGGATGAGAGCACAGATACGCAGTATTTT

abundance: .
v_gene: TRBV5-4
d_gene: TRBD2
j_gene: TRBJ2-5
CDR3aa: CASSQGGRAVRETQYF
CDR3nt: TGTGCCAGCAGTCAGGGCGGGAGGGCCGTTCGAGAGACCCAGTACTTC

abundance: few
v_gene: TRBV2
d_gene: TRBD1
j_gene: TRBJ1-1
CDR3aa: CASSGDRGTEAFF
CDR3nt: TGTGCCAGCAGTGGGGACAGGGGCACTGAAGCTTTCTTT

abundance: .
v_gene: TRBV30
d_gene: TRBD1
j_gene: TRBJ1-6
CDR3aa: CAWDRDNSPLHF
CDR3nt: TGTGCCTGGGACAGGGACAATTCACCCCTCCACTTT

abundance: few
v_gene: TRBV28
d_gene: TRBD1
j_gene: TRBJ1-2
CDR3aa: CASQGQGAGEIYGYTF
CDR3nt: TGTGCCAGTCAGGGACAGGGTGCGGGAGAGATCTATGGCTACACCTTC

abundance: .
v_gene: TRBV5-1
d_gene: .
j_gene: TRBJ2-7
CDR3aa: CASSTRGRNYEQYF
CDR3nt: TGCGCCAGCAGCACGCGTGGGCGAAACTACGAGCAGTACTTC

abundance: .
v_gene: TRBV5-1
d_gene: TRBD1
j_gene: TRBJ1-6
CDR3aa: CASSLGTGESSPLHF
CDR3nt: TGCGCCAGCAGCCTGGGGACAGGGGAGAGTTCACCCCTCCACTTT

abundance: .
v_gene: TRBV30
d_gene: TRBD2
j_gene: TRBJ2-3
CDR3aa: CAWGAGVGDTQYF
CDR3nt: TGTGCCTGGGGCGCGGGAGTTGGAGATACGCAGTATTTT

abundance: .
v_gene: TRBV5-4
d_gene: .
j_gene: TRBJ2-2
CDR3aa: CASSLVGGPRPGELFF
CDR3nt: TGTGCCAGCAGCTTGGTTGGGGGCCCACGCCCCGGGGAGCTGTTTTTT

abundance: .
v_gene: TRBV5-1
d_gene: TRBD2
j_gene: TRBJ2-1
CDR3aa: CASSARAGGQNNEQFF
CDR3nt: TGCGCCAGCAGCGCCCGAGCGGGAGGGCAAAACAATGAGCAGTTCTTC

abundance: .
v_gene: TRBV10-1
d_gene: .
j_gene: TRBJ1-4
CDR3aa: CASSESWREGKATNEKLFF
CDR3nt: TGCGCCAGCAGTGAGTCGTGGAGGGAAGGAAAGGCAACTAATGAAAAACTGTTTTTT

abundance: .
v_gene: TRBV30
d_gene: TRBD1
j_gene: TRBJ1-2
CDR3aa: CAWSVLDRDYGYTF
CDR3nt: TGTGCCTGGAGTGTACTAGACAGGGACTATGGCTACACCTTC

abundance: .
v_gene: TRBV2
d_gene: .
j_gene: TRBJ1-5
CDR3aa: CASRLQGGHQPQHF
CDR3nt: TGTGCCAGCAGGTTACAGGGTGGACATCAGCCCCAGCATTTT

abundance: .
v_gene: TRBV27
d_gene: TRBD1
j_gene: TRBJ1-6
CDR3aa: CASSFWSNLGTGHSYNSPLHF
CDR3nt: TGTGCCAGCAGTTTTTGGTCTAATTTGGGGACAGGGCATTCCTATAATTCACCCCTCCACTTT

abundance: .
v_gene: TRBV19
d_gene: .
j_gene: TRBJ2-3
CDR3aa: CASSIGRSDTQYF
CDR3nt: TGTGCCAGTAGTATAGGGCGGTCAGATACGCAGTATTTT

abundance: .
v_gene: TRBV10-3
d_gene: TRBD1
j_gene: TRBJ1-2
CDR3aa: CAISPGQGPYGYTF
CDR3nt: TGTGCCATCAGCCCAGGACAGGGCCCCTATGGCTACACCTTC

abundance: .
v_gene: TRBV1
d_gene: .
j_gene: TRBJ2-1
CDR3aa: CTSSQAWTSRHNEQFF
CDR3nt: TGCACCAGCAGCCAAGCTTGGACTAGCCGTCACAATGAGCAGTTCTTC